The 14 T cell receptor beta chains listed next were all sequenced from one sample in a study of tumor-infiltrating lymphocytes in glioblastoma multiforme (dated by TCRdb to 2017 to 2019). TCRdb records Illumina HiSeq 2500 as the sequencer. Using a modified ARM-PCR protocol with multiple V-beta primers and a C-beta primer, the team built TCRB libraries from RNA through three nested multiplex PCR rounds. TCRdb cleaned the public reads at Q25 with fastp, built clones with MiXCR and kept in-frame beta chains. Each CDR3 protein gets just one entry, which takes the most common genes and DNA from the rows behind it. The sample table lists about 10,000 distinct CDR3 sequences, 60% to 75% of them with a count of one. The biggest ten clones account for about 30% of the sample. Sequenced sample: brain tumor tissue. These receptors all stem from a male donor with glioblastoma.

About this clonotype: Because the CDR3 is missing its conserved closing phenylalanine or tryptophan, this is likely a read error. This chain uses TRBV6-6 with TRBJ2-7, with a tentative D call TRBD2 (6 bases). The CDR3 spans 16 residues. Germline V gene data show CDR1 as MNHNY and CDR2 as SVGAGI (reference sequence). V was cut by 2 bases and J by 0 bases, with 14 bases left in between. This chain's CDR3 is CASSYPRGRSSYEQYS. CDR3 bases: TGTGCCAGCAGTTACCCTAGAGGGAGGTCCTCCTACGAGCAGTACTCC.

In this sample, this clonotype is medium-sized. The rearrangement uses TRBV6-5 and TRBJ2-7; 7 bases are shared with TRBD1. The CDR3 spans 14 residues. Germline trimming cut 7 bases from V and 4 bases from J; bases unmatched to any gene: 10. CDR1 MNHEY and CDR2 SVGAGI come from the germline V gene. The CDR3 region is CASIPRAGGYEQYF. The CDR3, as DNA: TGTGCCAGCATACCCCGGGCAGGGGGATACGAGCAGTACTTC.

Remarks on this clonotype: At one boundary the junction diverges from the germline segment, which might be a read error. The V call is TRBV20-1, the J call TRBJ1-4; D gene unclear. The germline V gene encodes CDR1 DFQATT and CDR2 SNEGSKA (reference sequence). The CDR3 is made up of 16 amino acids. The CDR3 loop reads CNAREEDVPAEGKLFF. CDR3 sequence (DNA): TGCAATGCTAGAGAGGAGGACGTCCCAGCGGAGGGAAAACTGTTTTTT.

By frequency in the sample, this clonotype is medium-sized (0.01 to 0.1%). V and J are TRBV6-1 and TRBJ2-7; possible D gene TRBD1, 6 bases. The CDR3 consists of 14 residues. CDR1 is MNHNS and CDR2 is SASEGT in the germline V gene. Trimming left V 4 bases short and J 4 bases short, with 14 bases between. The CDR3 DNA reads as TGTGCCAGCAGTGTACAGGGTGGTCCTTACGAGCAGTACTTC. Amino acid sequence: CASSVQGGPYEQYF.

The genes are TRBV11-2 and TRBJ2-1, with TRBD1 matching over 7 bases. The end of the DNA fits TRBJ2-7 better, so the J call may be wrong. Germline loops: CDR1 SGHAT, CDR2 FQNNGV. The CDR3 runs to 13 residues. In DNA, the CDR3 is TGTGCCAGCAGCTTAGGCAGGGGGAAGGAGCAGTACTTC. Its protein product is CASSLGRGKEQYF.

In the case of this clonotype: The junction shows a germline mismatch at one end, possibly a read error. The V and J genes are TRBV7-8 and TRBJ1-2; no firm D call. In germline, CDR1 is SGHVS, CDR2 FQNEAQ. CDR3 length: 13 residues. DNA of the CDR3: TGTGCCAGCAGCGATCTTCTTTTATCTGGTTACATCTTC. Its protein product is CASSDLLLSGYIF.

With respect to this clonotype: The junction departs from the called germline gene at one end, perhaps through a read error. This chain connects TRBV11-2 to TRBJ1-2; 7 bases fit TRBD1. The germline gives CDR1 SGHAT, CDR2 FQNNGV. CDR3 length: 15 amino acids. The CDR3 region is CASSLSSGGGYVYTF. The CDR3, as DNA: TGTGCCAGCAGCCTCTCGTCAGGGGGGGGTTATGTCTACACCTTC.

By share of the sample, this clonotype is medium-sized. The CDR3 spells CASSWDLSTGELFF. The DNA for the CDR3 is TGTGCCAGCAGCTGGGACCTGTCGACCGGGGAGCTGTTTTTT. The chain couples TRBV6-5 to TRBJ2-2, with D perhaps given as TRBD1 or TRBD2 (5 bases each). Germline CDR1 is MNHEY and CDR2 is SVGAGI. V lost 6 bases, J lost 5 bases, and 13 bases lay in between. The CDR3 has 14 residues.

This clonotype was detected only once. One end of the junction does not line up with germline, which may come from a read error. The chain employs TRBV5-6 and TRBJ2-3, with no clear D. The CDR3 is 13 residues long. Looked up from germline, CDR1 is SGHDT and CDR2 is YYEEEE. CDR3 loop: CASNLVAADTQYF. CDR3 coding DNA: TGCGCCAGCAACTTGGTCGCGGCAGACACGCAGTATTTT.

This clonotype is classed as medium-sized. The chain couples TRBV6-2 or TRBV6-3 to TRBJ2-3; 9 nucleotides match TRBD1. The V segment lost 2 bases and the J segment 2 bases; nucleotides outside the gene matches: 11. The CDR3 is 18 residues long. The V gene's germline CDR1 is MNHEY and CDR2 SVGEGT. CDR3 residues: CASSYISGTGHTTDTQYF. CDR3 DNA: TGTGCCAGCAGTTACATCTCCGGGACAGGGCACACCACAGATACGCAGTATTTT.

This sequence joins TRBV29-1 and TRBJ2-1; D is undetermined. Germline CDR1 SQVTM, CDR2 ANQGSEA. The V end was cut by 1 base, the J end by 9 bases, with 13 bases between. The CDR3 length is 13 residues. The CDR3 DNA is TGCAGCGTTGAAGTACGACTGGATGGTGAGCAGTTCTTC. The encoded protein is CSVEVRLDGEQFF.

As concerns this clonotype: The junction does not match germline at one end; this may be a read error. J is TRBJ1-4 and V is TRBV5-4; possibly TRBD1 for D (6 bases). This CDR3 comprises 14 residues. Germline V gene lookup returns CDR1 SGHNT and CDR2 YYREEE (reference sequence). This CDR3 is CANSVDRGQEKLFF. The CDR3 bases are TGTGCCAACAGCGTGGACAGAGGGCAAGAAAAACTGTTTTTT.

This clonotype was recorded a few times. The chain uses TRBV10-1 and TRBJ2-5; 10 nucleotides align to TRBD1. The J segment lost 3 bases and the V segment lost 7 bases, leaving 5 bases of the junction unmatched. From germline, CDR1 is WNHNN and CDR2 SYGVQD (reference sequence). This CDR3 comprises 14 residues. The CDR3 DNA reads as TGCGCCAGCAAGACGGACAGGGGGGAAGAGACCCAGTACTTC. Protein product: CASKTDRGEETQYF.

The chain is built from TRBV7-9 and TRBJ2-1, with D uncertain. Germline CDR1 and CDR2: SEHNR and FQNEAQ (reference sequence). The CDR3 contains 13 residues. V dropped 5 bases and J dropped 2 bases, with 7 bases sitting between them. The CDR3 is CASSPPAYNEQFF. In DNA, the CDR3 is TGTGCCAGCAGCCCCCCTGCCTACAATGAGCAGTTCTTC.